This TCR beta chain was recorded in a study of T cells in Graves' hyperthyroidism and ophthalmopathy. To note about this clonotype: Its target is not known.

Amplified regions were TCR beta CDR3 sequences from RNA transcripts. Primed by the HTBI set, a first-round RT-PCR was run on the TCR CDR3. TCRdb reanalysed the multiplex PCR reads using MiXCR and keeps one entry per CDR3 protein. Here the sample spans 600,000 or so distinct CDR3 sequences, roughly 46% being singletons. The V gene end was trimmed by 4 bases and the J gene end by 2 bases; junction bases not matched to a gene: 2. Germline V gene data show CDR1 as SQVTM and CDR2 as ANQGSEA. The CDR3 loop spans 13 amino acids. Findings and limits, study-wide: Before onset, ophthalmopathy was predicted by the model a median 6.5 months earlier. Appearing also in blood were most of the thyroid clonotypes expanded above 0.001.

Disease duration under 2 months; hyperthyroidism patients were aged 18 to 65. Clinical symptoms, serum thyroxine and TRAb, thyroid ultrasound and orbital computed tomography together formed the diagnostic basis. This clonotype was sampled from a woman under 30 with Graves' hyperthyroidism. The chain carries TRBV29-1 and TRBJ1-2; 9 nucleotides line up with TRBD1. The sequencing sample was made of peripheral blood or thyroid tissue (not recorded which). The CDR3 region is CSVGGTGNYGYTF. In DNA form, the CDR3 reads TGCAGCGTTGGTGGGACAGGGAACTATGGCTACACCTTC.